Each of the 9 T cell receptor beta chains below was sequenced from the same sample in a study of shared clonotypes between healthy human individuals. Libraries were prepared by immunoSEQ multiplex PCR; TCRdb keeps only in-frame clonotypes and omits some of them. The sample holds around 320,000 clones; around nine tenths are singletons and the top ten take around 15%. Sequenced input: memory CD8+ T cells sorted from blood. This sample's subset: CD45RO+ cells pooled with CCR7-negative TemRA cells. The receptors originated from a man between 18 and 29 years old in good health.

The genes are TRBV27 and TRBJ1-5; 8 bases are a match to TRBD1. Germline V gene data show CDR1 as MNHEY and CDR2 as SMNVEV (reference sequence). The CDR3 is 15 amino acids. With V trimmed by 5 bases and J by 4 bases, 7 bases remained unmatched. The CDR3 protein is CASSPIGQGNQPQHF. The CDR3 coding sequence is TGTGCCAGCAGTCCGATCGGACAGGGTAATCAGCCCCAGCATTTT.

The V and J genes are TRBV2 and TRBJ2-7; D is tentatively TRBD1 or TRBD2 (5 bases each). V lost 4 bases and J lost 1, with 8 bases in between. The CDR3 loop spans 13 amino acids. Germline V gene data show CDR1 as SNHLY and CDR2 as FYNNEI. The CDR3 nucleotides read TGTGCCAGCAGTGGAGGGGCTTCCTACGAGCAGTACTTC. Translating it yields CASSGGASYEQYF.

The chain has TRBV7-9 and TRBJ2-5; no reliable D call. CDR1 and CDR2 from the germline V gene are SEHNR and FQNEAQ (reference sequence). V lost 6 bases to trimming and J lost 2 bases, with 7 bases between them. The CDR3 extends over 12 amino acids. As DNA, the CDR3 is TGTGCCAGCAGGACCCAACAAGAGACCCAGTACTTC. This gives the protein CASRTQQETQYF.

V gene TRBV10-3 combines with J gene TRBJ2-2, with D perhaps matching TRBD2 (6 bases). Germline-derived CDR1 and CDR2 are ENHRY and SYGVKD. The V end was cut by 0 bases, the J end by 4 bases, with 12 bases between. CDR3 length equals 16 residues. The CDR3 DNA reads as TGTGCCATCAGTGAGTCGGGCGGGACTTTCACCGGGGAGCTGTTTTTT. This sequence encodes CAISESGGTFTGELFF.

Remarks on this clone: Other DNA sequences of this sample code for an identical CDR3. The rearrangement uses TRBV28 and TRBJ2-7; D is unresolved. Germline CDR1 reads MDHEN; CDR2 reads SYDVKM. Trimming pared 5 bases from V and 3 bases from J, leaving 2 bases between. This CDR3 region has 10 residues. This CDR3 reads CASSRYEQYF. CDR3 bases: TGTGCCAGCAGTCGCTACGAGCAGTACTTC.

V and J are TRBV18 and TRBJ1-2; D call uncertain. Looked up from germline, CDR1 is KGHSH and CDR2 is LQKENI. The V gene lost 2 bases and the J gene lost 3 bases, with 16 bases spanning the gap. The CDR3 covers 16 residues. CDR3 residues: CASSPSKGGTDYGYTF. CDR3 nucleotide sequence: TGTGCCAGCTCACCATCGAAGGGCGGAACCGACTATGGCTACACCTTC.

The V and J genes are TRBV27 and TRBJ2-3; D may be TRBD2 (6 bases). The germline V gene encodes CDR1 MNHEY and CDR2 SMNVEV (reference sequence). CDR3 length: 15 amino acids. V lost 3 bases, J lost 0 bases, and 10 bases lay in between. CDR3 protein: CASSFSAGSTDTQYF. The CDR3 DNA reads TGTGCCAGCAGTTTCAGCGCGGGGAGCACAGATACGCAGTATTTT.

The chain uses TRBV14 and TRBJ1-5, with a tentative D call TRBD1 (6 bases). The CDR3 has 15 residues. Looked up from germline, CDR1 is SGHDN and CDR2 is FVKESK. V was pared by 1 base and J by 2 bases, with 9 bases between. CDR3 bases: TGTGCCAGCAGCCAAGGCAGGGGTGGCAATCAGCCCCAGCATTTT. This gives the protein CASSQGRGGNQPQHF.

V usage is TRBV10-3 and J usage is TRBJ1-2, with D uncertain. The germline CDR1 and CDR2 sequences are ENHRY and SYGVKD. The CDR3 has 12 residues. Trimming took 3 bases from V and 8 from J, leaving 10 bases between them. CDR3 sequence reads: CAISDEGQGYTF. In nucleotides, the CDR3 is TGTGCCATCAGTGATGAAGGGCAAGGCTACACCTTC.